This T cell receptor (beta chain) is from a study of blood T cells in healthy people across ages. Points from the study as a whole: When set beside aged donors, long-lived donors presented more naive CD4+ cells and higher diversity.

Germline V gene lookup returns CDR1 MNHEY and CDR2 SMNVEV (reference sequence). V dropped 4 bases and J dropped 8 bases, with 11 bases sitting between them. The CDR3 runs to 12 residues. Comments on this clonotype: Antigen specificity is unknown.

Then a second PCR, running about 6 to 12 cycles, was carried out with a sample-barcoded 5' primer and a J-beta primer mix. From the 5' RACE reads, TCRdb called clonotypes with MiXCR, one entry per CDR3 protein. The sample yields over a million distinct CDR3 sequences, 40% to 55% seen once. The rearrangement joins TRBV27 to TRBJ1-1; the D is unclear. The sample comprised blood. This clonotype was obtained from a woman in her fifties or sixties in good health. CDR3 protein: CASSSDPYEAFF. The CDR3 bases are TGTGCCAGCAGTTCCGATCCTTACGAAGCTTTCTTT.